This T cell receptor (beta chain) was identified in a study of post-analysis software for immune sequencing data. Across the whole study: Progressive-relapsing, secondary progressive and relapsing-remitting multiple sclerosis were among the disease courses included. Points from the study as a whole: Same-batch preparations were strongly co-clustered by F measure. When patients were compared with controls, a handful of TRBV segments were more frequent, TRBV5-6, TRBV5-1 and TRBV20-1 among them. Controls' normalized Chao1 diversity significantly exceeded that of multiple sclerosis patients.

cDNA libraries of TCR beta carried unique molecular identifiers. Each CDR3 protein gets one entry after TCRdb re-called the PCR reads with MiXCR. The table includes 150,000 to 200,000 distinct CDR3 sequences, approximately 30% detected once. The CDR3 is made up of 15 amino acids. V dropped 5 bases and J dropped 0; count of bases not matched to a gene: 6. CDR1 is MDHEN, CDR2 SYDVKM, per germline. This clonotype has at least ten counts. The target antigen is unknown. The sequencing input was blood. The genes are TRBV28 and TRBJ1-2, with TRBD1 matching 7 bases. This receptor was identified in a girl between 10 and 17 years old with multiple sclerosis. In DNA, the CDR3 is TGTGCCAGCAGTGAACAGGGGACAGCTAACTATGGCTACACCTTC. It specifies CASSEQGTANYGYTF.